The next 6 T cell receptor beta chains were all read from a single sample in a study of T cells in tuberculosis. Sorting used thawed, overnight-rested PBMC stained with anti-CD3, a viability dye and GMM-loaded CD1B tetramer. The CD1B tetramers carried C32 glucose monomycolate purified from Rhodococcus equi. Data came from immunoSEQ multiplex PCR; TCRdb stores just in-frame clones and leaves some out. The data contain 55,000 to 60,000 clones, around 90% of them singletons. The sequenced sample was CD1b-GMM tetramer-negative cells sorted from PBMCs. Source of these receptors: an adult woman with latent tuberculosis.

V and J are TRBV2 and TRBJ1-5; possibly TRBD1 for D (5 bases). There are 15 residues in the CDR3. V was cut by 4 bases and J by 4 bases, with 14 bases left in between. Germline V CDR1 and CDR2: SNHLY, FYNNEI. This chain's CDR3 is CASSAAPGINQPQHF. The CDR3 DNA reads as TGTGCCAGCAGTGCCGCCCCAGGGATTAATCAGCCCCAGCATTTT.

CDR3 nucleotide sequence: TGTGCCAGCAGTTTCGGGACAGATAGCAATCAGCCCCAGCATTTT. Amino acid sequence: CASSFGTDSNQPQHF. The chain carries TRBV27 and TRBJ1-5; 7 bases fit TRBD1. The trim removed 3 bases at V and 0 bases at J, leaving 2 bases unmatched. The CDR3 is made up of 15 amino acids. Germline V gives CDR1 MNHEY, CDR2 SMNVEV (reference sequence).

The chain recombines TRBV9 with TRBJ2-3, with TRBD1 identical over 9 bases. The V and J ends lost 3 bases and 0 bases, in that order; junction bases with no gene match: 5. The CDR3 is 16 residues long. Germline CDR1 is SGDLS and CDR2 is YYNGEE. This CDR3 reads CASSAPGTGSTDTQYF. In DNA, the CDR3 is TGTGCCAGCAGCGCCCCCGGGACAGGGAGCACAGATACGCAGTATTTT. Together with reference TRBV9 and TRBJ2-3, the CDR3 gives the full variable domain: DSGVTQTPKHLITATGQRVTLRCSPRSGDLSVYWYQQSLDQGLQFLIQYYNGEERAKGNILERFSAQQFPDLHSELNLSSLELGDSALYFCASSAPGTGSTDTQYFGPGTRLTVL.

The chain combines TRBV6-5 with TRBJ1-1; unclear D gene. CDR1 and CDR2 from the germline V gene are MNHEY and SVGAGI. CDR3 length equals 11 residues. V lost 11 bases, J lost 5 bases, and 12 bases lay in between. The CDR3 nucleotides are TGTGCCGCTGGGGAGGGAACTGAAGCTTTCTTT. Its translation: CAAGEGTEAFF.

The CDR3 reads CASIEGGSYSNQPQHF. In nucleotides, the CDR3 is TGTGCCAGTATTGAAGGGGGCTCTTATAGCAATCAGCCCCAGCATTTT. The V and J genes are TRBV19 and TRBJ1-5, with 7 bases identical to TRBD1. J lost 0 bases, V lost 7 bases, and 9 bases had no gene match. Germline V lookup: CDR1 LNHDA, CDR2 SQIVND (reference sequence). The CDR3 consists of 16 residues.

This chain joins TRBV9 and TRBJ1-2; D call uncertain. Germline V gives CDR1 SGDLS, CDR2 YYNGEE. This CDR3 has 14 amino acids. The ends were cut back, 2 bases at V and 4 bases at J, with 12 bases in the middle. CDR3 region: CASSVSGSLYGYTF. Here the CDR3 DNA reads TGTGCCAGCAGCGTTTCCGGGAGTCTCTATGGCTACACCTTC.